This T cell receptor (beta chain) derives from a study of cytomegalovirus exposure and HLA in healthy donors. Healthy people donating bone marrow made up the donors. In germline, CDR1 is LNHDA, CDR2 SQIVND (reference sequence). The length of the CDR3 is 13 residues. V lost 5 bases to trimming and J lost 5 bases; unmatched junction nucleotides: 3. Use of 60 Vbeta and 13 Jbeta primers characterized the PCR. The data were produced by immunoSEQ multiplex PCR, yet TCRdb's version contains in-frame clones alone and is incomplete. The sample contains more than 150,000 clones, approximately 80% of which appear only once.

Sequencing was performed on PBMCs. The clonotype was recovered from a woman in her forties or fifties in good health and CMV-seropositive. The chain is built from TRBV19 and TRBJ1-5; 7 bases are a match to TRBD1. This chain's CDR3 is CASSEQGDQPQHF. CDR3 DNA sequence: TGTGCCAGTAGTGAGCAGGGGGATCAGCCCCAGCATTTT.